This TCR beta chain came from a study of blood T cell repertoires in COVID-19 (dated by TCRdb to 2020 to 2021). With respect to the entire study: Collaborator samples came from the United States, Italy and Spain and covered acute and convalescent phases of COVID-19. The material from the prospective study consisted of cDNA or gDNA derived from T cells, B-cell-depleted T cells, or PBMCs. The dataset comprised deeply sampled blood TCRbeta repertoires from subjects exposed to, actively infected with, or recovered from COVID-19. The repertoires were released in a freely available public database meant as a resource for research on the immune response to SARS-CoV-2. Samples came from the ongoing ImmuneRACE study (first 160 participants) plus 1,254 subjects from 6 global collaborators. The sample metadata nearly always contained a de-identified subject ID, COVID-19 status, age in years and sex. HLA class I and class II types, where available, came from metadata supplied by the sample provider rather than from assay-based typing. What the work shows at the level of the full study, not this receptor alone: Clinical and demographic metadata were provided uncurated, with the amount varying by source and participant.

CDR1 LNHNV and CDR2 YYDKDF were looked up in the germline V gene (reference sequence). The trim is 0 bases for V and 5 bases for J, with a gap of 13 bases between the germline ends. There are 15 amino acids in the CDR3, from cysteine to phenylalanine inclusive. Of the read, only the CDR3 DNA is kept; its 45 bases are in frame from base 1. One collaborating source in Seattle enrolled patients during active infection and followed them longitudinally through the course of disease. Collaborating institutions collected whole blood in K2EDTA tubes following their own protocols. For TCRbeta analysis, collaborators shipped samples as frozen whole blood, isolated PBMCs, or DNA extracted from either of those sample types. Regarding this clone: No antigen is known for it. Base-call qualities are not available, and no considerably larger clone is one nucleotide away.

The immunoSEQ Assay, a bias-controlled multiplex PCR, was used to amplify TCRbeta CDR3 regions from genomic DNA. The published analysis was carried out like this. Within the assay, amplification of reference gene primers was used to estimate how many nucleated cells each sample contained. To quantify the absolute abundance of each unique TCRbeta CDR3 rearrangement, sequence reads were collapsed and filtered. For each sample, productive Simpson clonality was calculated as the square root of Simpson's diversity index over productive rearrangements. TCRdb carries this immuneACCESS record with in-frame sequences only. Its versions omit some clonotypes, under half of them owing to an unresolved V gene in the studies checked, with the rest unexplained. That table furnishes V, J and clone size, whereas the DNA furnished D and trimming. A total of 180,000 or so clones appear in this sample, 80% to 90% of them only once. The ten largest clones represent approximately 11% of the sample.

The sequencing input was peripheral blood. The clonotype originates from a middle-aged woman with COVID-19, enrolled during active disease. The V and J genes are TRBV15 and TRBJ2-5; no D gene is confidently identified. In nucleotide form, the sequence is TGTGCCACCAGCAGAGATAACACCCGGCGGGAGACCCAGTACTTC. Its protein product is CATSRDNTRRETQYF. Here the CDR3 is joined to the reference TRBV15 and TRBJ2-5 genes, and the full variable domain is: DAMVIQNPRYQVTQFGKPVTLSCSQTLNHNVMYWYQQKSSQAPKLLFHYYDKDFNNEADTPDNFQSRRPNTSFCFLDIRSPGLGDTAMYLCATSRDNTRRETQYFGPGTRLLVL.